The clone carrying this TCR beta chain has only one observation. This entry is derived from a study of blood T cell repertoires in COVID-19. Background on the study: Whether acute or convalescent, the COVID-19 samples came from the United States, Italy and Spain.

The V end lost 6 bases, the J end lost 10 bases, and 13 bases lay between the germline ends. Germline V gene sequence: CDR1 LGHDT, CDR2 YNNKEL (reference sequence). This CDR3 comprises 13 residues. Profiled with immunoSEQ multiplex PCR; TCRdb holds only in-frame clones, not every one. Of some 200,000 clones listed, about four fifths were seen once; the top ten hold 4.5% to 5%. Sequenced material: PBMCs or T cells enriched from blood (not recorded which). This sequence joins TRBV3-1 (or the pseudogene TRBV3-2) and TRBJ1-6; D perhaps matches TRBD1 (5 bases). The sequence was collected from a woman aged 45-59 years who had been exposed to COVID-19. The DNA of the CDR3 is TGTGCCAGCAGTCGACAGAGAGACTCACCCCTCCACTTT. Its protein product is CASSRQRDSPLHF.